Given below is one T cell receptor (beta chain) in context. Its antigen remains undetermined. One base away there is no much larger clone; base qualities are not given. Using the deep immunoSEQ assay, TCR CDR3 regions were amplified from genomic DNA by multiplex PCR. Extracted genomic DNA from each cell subset was distributed evenly across all wells of several immunoSEQ 96-well plates, and each plate was treated as a replicate. For sorted subsets, roughly 190 ng of genomic DNA, equivalent to some 30,000 T cell genomes, went into each replicate PCR. Purified libraries were quantified with a Qubit 3.0 fluorometer, sized on a Bioanalyzer 2100, and re-quantified with the KAPA Library Quantification kit. Every immunoSEQ 96-well plate was sequenced on a separate single-read 150-cycle Illumina NextSeq 550 flow cell. For the original study's pipeline: Because the immunoSEQ output held only junctional sequences and lacked quality scores, the filtering could not match the filtering applied to full-length reads. Sequences were annotated with PyIR, a Python wrapper for IgBLAST v1.9, using IMGT germline references to assign V/J genes and CDR3. Reads were filtered out if the reads had weak V/J assignments (E-value above 1e-6), no CDR3, stop codons, out-of-frame junctions, or ambiguous translated residues. V3J clonotypes were defined as sequences sharing an identical inferred V gene, J gene, and CDR3 amino acid sequence. The percentage overlap between two repertoires was calculated by dividing the number of shared unique clonotypes by the size of the smaller repertoire. Repertoire richness was assessed with RTK rarefaction, the Chao1 estimator, and Recon v2.1 estimates of unobserved clonotypes. Generation probabilities were computed with OLGA for all TCRbeta clonotypes obtained by the gDNA method from several donors. TCRdb took this table from immuneACCESS and kept in-frame rearrangements with V and J called. Such tables lack part of the clones; where checked against another copy, unresolved V genes explain under half of the gap, and the rest is unexplained. D and trimming were read from the DNA, whereas the V and J calls and clone size are those reported in that table. Recorded for this sample are millions of clones; less than 95% of them occurred a single time. The ten largest account for around 1.1% of the sample.

Taken from the germline V gene, the CDR1 and CDR2 loops are MGHDK and SYGVNS. V and J are truncated by 1 base and 3 bases respectively, leaving an intervening sequence of 12 bases. Spanning cysteine to phenylalanine, the CDR3 consists of 16 amino acids. Only the CDR3 part of the read is kept: 48 bases, read in frame from the first base. The data were taken from a study of shared clonotypes between healthy human individuals (TCRdb year 2020). The study in broad terms: The cohort comprised two women and a few men aged 18 to 49 years. To increase sequencing depth and limit assay-specific biases, TCR repertoire library preparation and sequencing were carried out by different laboratories using diverse techniques. For each donor, CD4 naive and CD4 memory were each run on three plates, CD8 naive on two plates, and CD8 memory on one plate. To estimate repertoire size and how much clonotypes are shared between individuals, the study performed deep sequencing of blood TCR repertoires from roughly five healthy adults. Per donor, leukapheresis produced somewhere between about 0.85 and 10 billion PBMCs. General study outcomes and caveats: Sharing across a few donors was observed for roughly 5.4% of naive CD4, under 4% of naive CD8, about 2.5% of memory CD4, and less than 0.45% of memory CD8 clonotypes. Based on pairwise subsampling, the degree of clonotype sharing among donors was expected to be affected by sequencing depth. Higher generation probabilities were observed for clonotypes shared by all four sorted-subset donors than for non-shared clonotypes. Sampling was restricted to blood, and TCR repertoires in tissues likely differ from the TCR repertoires found in blood. Naive subsets generally had larger estimated clonotype richness than memory subsets did. Even with the large sequencing depth, rarefaction of the sorted-subset datasets indicated that sequencing was incomplete. The genetic and exposure-history diversity represented was limited by the small number of donors.

For the CD8 naive samples, CD45RO-negative cells were positively selected for CCR7, yielding a CD45RA+CCR7+ population from which TemRA cells were excluded. Healthy HIV-negative adults with no recently reported acute infections or vaccinations were included as donors. Only Caucasian adults living in Nashville, Tennessee, USA were represented among the donors. Blood was obtained by leukapheresis, after which PBMCs were separated by Ficoll-Histopaque density gradient centrifugation and cryopreserved in liquid nitrogen vapor phase. Analytical flow cytometry was used to check the purity and quantity of every magnetically sorted T cell population. Genomic DNA was isolated from each sorted fraction and quantified by UV absorbance on a Nanodrop 2000c.

The sequence came from a man younger than 30 in good health. Sequencing was carried out using naive CD8+ T cells sorted from blood. This specimen's cell subset or site label, per the study, means: CD45RA+CCR7+. This chain joins TRBV25-1 to TRBJ2-2, with the D gene not confidently named. Read as DNA, the sequence is TGTGCCAGCAGTGAATTGAGCAGCATTCACACCGGGGAGCTGTTTTTT. It codes for CASSELSSIHTGELFF.